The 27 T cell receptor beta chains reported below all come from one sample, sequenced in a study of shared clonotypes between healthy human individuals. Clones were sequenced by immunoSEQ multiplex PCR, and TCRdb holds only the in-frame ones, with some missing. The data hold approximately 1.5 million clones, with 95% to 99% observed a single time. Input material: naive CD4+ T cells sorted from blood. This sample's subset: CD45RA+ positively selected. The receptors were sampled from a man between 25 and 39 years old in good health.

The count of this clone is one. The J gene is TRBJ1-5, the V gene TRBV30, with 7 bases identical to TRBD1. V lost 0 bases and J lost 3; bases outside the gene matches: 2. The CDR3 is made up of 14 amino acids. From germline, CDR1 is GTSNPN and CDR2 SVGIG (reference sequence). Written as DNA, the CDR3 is TGTGCCTGGAGTGTAGAGGGGGCCAATCAGCCCCAGCATTTT. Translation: CAWSVEGANQPQHF.

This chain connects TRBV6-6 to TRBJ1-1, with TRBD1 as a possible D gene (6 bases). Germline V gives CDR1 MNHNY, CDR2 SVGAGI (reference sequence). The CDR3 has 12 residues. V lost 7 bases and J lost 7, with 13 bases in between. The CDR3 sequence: CASTLDRREAFF. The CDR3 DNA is TGTGCCAGCACTCTCGACAGGCGTGAAGCTTTCTTT.

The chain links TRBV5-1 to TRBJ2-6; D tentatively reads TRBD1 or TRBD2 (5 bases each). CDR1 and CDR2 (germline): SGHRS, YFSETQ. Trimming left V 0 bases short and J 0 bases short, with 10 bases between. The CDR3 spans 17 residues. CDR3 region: CASSLAVGTSGANVLTF. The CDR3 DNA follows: TGCGCCAGCAGCTTGGCCGTCGGGACCTCTGGGGCCAACGTCCTGACTTTC.

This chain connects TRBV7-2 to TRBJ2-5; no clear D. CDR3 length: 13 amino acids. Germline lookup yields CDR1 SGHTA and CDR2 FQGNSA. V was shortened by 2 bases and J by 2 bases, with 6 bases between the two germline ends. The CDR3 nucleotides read TGTGCCAGCAGCTTACTCAAACAAGAGACCCAGTACTTC. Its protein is CASSLLKQETQYF.

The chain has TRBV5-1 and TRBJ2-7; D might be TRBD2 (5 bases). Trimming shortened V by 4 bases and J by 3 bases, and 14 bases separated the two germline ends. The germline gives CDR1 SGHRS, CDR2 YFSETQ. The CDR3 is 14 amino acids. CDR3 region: CASSPNAGVYEQYF. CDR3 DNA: TGCGCCAGCAGCCCAAACGCCGGGGTCTACGAGCAGTACTTC.

The CDR3 is CASSRVGPRGGYTF. CDR3 sequence (DNA): TGTGCCAGCAGTCGCGTCGGACCTAGGGGTGGCTACACCTTC. J is TRBJ1-2 and V is TRBV6-5; D is perhaps TRBD1 (5 bases). With 5 bases removed from V and 7 bases from J, the gap between germline ends came to 17 bases. This CDR3 contains 14 residues. Germline CDR1 is MNHEY and CDR2 is SVGAGI.

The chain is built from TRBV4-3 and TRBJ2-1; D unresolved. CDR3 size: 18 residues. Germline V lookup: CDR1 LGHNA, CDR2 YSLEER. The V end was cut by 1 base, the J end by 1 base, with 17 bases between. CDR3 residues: CASSQAPSGTISYNEQFF. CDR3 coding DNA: TGCGCCAGCAGCCAAGCTCCGAGTGGCACAATTTCCTACAATGAGCAGTTCTTC.

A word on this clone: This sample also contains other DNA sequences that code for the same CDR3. This CDR3 is CASSLTGAGANVLTF. The CDR3 DNA follows: TGTGCCAGCAGTTTAACAGGGGCTGGGGCCAACGTCCTGACTTTC. The gene calls are TRBV28 and TRBJ2-6; the match to TRBD1 covers 7 bases. V lost 2 bases to trimming and J lost 2 bases; unmatched junction nucleotides: 0. The CDR3 is made up of 15 amino acids. Looked up from germline, CDR1 is MDHEN and CDR2 is SYDVKM.

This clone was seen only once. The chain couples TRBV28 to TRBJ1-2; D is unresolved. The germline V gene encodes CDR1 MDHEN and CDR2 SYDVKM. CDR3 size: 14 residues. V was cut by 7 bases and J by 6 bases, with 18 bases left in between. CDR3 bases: TGTGCCAGCAAGCATCGGGTATTGGACCATGGCTACACCTTC. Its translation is CASKHRVLDHGYTF.

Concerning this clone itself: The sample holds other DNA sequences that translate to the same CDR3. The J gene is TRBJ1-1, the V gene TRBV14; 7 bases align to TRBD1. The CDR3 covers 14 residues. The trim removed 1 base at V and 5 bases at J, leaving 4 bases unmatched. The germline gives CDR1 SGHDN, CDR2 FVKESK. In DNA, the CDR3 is TGTGCCAGCAGCCAAGTCAGGGGGAGGACTGAAGCTTTCTTT. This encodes CASSQVRGRTEAFF.

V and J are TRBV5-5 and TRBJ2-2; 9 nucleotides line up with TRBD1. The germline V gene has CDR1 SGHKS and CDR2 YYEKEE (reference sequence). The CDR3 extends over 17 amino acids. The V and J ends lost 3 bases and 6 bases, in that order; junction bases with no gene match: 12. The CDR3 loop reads CASSWRRGTGIPGELFF. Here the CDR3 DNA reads TGTGCCAGCAGCTGGCGCCGGGGGACAGGGATCCCCGGGGAGCTGTTTTTT. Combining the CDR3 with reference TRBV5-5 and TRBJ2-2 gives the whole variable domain DAGVTQSPTHLIKTRGQQVTLRCSPISGHKSVSWYQQVLGQGPQFIFQYYEKEERGRGNFPDRFSARQFPNYSSELNVNALLLGDSALYLCASSWRRGTGIPGELFFGEGSRLTVL.

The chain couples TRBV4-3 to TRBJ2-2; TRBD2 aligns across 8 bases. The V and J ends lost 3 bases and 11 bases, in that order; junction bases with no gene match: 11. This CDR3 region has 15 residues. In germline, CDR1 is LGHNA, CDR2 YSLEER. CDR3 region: CASSHGRDIYSELFF. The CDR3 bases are TGCGCCAGCAGCCACGGGAGGGATATTTACAGCGAGCTGTTTTTT.

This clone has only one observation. The CDR3 DNA reads TGTGCCTGGGGTACCTTAGTCGAGCAGTACTTC. This encodes CAWGTLVEQYF. This chain uses TRBV30 with TRBJ2-7; D gene unclear. V lost 5 bases and J 6 bases, leaving 11 bases between the germline ends. This CDR3 is built from 11 residues. Germline CDR1 and CDR2: GTSNPN and SVGIG (reference sequence).

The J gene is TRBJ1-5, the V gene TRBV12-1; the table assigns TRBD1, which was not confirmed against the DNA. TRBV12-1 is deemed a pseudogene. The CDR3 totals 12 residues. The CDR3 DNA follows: TGTGCCAGCGACCTGGGGCATCAGCCCCAGCATTTT. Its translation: CASDLGHQPQHF.

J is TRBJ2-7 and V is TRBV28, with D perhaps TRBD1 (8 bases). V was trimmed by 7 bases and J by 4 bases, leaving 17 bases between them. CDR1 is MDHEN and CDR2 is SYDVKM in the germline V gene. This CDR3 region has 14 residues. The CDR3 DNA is TGTGCCAGCAACCCGGGGGGACAGGCGTACGAGCAGTACTTC. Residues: CASNPGGQAYEQYF.

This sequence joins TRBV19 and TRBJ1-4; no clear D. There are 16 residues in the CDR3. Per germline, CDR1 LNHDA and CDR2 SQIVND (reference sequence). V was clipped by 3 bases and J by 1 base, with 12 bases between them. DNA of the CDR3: TGTGCCAGTAGTATTTGGGGTACGAGAACTAATGAAAAACTGTTTTTT. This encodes CASSIWGTRTNEKLFF.

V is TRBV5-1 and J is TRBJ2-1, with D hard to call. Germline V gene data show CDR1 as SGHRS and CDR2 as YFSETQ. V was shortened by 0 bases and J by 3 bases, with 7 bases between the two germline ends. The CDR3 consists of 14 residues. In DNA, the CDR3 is TGCGCCAGCAGCTTGGGGGTAGGCTACAATGAGCAGTTCTTC. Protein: CASSLGVGYNEQFF. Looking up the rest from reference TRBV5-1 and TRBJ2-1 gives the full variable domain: KAGVTQTPRYLIKTRGQQVTLSCSPISGHRSVSWYQQTPGQGLQFLFEYFSETQRNKGNFPGRFSGRQFSNSRSEMNVSTLELGDSALYLCASSLGVGYNEQFFGPGTRLTVL.

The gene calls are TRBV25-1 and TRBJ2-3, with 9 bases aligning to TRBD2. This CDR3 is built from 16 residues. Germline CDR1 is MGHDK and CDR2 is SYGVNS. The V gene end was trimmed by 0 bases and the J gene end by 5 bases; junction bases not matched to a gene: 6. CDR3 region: CASSEYEVAGVDTQYF. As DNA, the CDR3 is TGTGCCAGCAGTGAATATGAGGTAGCGGGAGTAGATACGCAGTATTTT.

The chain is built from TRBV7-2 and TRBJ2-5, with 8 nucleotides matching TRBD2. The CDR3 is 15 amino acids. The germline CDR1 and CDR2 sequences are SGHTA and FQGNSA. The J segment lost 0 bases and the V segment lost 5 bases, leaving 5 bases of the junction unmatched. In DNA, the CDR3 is TGTGCCAGCAGCATTCAGCGGGAGAACCAAGAGACCCAGTACTTC. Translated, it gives CASSIQRENQETQYF.

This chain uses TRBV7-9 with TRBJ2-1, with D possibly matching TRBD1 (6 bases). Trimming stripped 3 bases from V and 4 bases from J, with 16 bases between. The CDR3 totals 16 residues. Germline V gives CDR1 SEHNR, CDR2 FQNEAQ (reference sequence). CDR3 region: CASSFYRDTSYNEQFF. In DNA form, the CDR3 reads TGTGCCAGCAGCTTTTACCGGGACACATCATACAATGAGCAGTTCTTC.

The CDR3 DNA is TGTGCCAGCAGCCTTCAGGGTTATACAGATACGCAGTATTTT. Translating gives CASSLQGYTDTQYF. V and J are TRBV5-5 and TRBJ2-3; D possibly corresponds to TRBD1 (5 bases). This CDR3 has 14 residues. Deletions cut 4 bases from V and 3 bases from J, with 12 bases between. CDR1 and CDR2 (germline): SGHKS, YYEKEE (reference sequence).

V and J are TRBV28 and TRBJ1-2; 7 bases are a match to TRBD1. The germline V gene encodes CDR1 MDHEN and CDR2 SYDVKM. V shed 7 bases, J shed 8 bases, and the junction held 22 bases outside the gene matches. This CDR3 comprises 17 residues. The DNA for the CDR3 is TGTGCCAGCACGACATCTTTTTACCGGGACAGCCTTGAAGGCTACACCTTC. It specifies CASTTSFYRDSLEGYTF.

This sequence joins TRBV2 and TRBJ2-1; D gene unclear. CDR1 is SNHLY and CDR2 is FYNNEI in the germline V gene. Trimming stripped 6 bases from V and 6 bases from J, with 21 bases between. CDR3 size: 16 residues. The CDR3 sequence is CASRDRLGLGINEQFF. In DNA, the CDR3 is TGTGCCAGCAGGGATCGATTGGGCTTGGGGATCAATGAGCAGTTCTTC.

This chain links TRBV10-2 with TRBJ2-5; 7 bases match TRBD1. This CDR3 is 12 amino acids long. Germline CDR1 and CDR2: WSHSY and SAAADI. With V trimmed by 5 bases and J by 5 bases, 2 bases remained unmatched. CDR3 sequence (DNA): TGCGCCAGCAGTTTGACAGGGGAGACCCAGTACTTC. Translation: CASSLTGETQYF.

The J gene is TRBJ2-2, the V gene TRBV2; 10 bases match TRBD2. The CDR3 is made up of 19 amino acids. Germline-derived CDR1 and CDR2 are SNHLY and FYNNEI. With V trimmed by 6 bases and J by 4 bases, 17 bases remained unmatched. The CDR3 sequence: CASSHRGFGLAGATGELFF. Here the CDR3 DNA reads TGTGCCAGCAGCCACAGGGGATTTGGCCTAGCGGGAGCCACCGGGGAGCTGTTTTTT.

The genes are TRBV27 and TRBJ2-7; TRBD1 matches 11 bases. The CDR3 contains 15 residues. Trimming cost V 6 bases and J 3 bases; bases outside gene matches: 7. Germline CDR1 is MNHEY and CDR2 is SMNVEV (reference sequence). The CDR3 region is CASSRTGTGGYEQYF. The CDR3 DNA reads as TGTGCCAGCAGCCGAACCGGGACAGGGGGCTACGAGCAGTACTTC.

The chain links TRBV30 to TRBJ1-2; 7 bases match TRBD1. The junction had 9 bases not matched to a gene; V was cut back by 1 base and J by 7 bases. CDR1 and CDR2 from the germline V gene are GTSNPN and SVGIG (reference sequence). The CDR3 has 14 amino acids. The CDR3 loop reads CAWSAGTALRGYTF. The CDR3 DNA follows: TGTGCCTGGAGTGCCGGGACAGCATTGCGTGGCTACACCTTC.